Shown below are 22 T cell receptor beta chains from a single sample sequenced in a study of cytomegalovirus exposure and HLA in healthy donors. 60 Vbeta and 13 Jbeta primers were used in PCR. The table came from immunoSEQ multiplex PCR; TCRdb's copy has only in-frame clones and leaves some out. Of about 150,000 clones in the sample, 50% to 75% were seen once. The specimen was PBMCs. These TCRs come from a woman in her sixties or seventies in good health and CMV-seropositive.

The rearrangement joins TRBV4-3 to TRBJ2-3; 10 bases fit TRBD2. CDR3 size: 16 residues. The germline V gene encodes CDR1 LGHNA and CDR2 YSLEER. V trimming: 2 bases; J trimming: 3 bases; junction bases outside the gene matches: 5. In DNA form, the CDR3 reads TGCGCCAGCAGCCAAAGGGCTAGCGGGAGAACAGATACGCAGTATTTT. Protein product: CASSQRASGRTDTQYF.

The CDR3: CASREGWGSTDEQYF. As DNA, the CDR3 is TGTGCCAGCAGGGAAGGGTGGGGCAGTACGGACGAGCAGTACTTC. The chain links TRBV7-2 to TRBJ2-7; D might be TRBD1 (5 bases). Between the trimmed V and J ends, which lost 6 bases and 5 bases, there was a span of 20 bases. Germline V gene sequence: CDR1 SGHTA, CDR2 FQGNSA. This CDR3 has 15 amino acids. Filled out from reference TRBV7-2 and TRBJ2-7, the complete variable domain reads GAGVSQSPSNKVTEKGKDVELRCDPISGHTALYWYRQSLGQGLEFLIYFQGNSAPDKSGLPSDRFSAERTGGSVSTLTIQRTQQEDSAVYLCASREGWGSTDEQYFGPGTRLTVT.

The chain is built from TRBV30 and TRBJ2-5; D may be TRBD2 (6 bases). V was cut by 5 bases and J by 1 base, with 17 bases left in between. CDR3 length: 15 amino acids. Germline CDR1 is GTSNPN and CDR2 is SVGIG (reference sequence). The CDR3 region has the DNA TGTGCCTGGGCCCCCCTGGGAGGCGGCCAAGAGACCCAGTACTTC. Translated, it gives CAWAPLGGGQETQYF.

This clone was seen more than once but under ten times. This sequence joins TRBV18 and TRBJ1-4; 8 nucleotides agree with TRBD1. CDR3 length: 19 amino acids. With V trimmed by 2 bases and J by 13 bases, 24 bases remained unmatched. The germline gives CDR1 KGHSH, CDR2 LQKENI. CDR3 in amino acids: CASSPMAGGAERNPLGLFF. The CDR3 DNA is TGTGCCAGCTCACCAATGGCAGGGGGCGCTGAAAGGAACCCCCTCGGACTGTTTTTT.

The rearrangement uses TRBV4-3 and TRBJ1-1; TRBD1 might be the D (6 bases). Deletions cut 1 base from V and 1 base from J, with 7 bases between. The CDR3 runs to 14 residues. Germline CDR1 is LGHNA and CDR2 is YSLEER. The CDR3 spells CASSQVGQNTEAFF. The CDR3 DNA is TGCGCCAGCAGCCAAGTGGGACAGAACACTGAAGCTTTCTTT.

The V gene is TRBV6-4, the J gene TRBJ2-2; 11 bases are a match to TRBD2. This CDR3 is 15 amino acids long. The V segment lost 5 bases and the J segment 4 bases; nucleotides outside the gene matches: 3. Germline V gene lookup returns CDR1 MRHNA and CDR2 SNTAGT. The CDR3 region has the DNA TGTGCCAGCAGTCTAGCGGGAGGAAGCACCGGGGAGCTGTTTTTT. It translates to CASSLAGGSTGELFF.

A few counts support this clone. The chain employs TRBV5-4 and TRBJ2-3; D is possibly TRBD2 (6 bases). The CDR3 loop spans 15 amino acids. With 1 base removed from V and 5 bases from J, the gap between germline ends came to 14 bases. Germline V gene data show CDR1 as SGHNT and CDR2 as YYREEE (reference sequence). The chain's CDR3 is CASSLSFGSGDTQYF. CDR3 DNA: TGTGCCAGCAGCTTGAGTTTCGGGAGTGGAGATACGCAGTATTTT.

The chain recombines TRBV29-1 with TRBJ2-3; no reliable D call. The CDR3 length is 13 residues. The germline V and J ends were trimmed by 5 bases and 2 bases, with 11 bases remaining between them. Germline CDR1 reads SQVTM; CDR2 reads ANQGSEA. The CDR3 is CSVLTVVTDTQYF. The CDR3 nucleotides read TGCAGCGTTTTAACAGTCGTCACAGATACGCAGTATTTT.

V and J are TRBV9 and TRBJ2-1; 7 nucleotides match TRBD1. CDR3 size: 15 residues. Unmatched junction bases numbered 4, after V lost 0 bases and J lost 4 bases. Germline lookup yields CDR1 SGDLS and CDR2 YYNGEE. For the CDR3, the DNA is TGTGCCAGCAGCGTAGGGCAGGGGGTTTACAATGAGCAGTTCTTC. Translated: CASSVGQGVYNEQFF.

The chain is built from TRBV5-6 and TRBJ1-5, with D tentatively TRBD1 (5 bases). Germline V gene lookup returns CDR1 SGHDT and CDR2 YYEEEE. Between the trimmed V and J ends, which lost 0 bases and 3 bases, there was a span of 7 bases. The CDR3 is 14 residues long. CDR3 amino acids: CASSLGQHNQPQHF. CDR3 bases: TGTGCCAGCAGCTTGGGACAGCACAATCAGCCCCAGCATTTT.

The chain is built from TRBV9 and TRBJ1-3; no definite D call. Trimming left V 0 bases short and J 0 bases short, with 10 bases between. Germline V gene lookup returns CDR1 SGDLS and CDR2 YYNGEE. The CDR3 is made up of 16 amino acids. The CDR3 region is CASSVAAGLSGNTIYF. CDR3 coding DNA: TGTGCCAGCAGCGTAGCAGCTGGACTCTCTGGAAACACCATATATTTT.

The chain carries TRBV2 and TRBJ1-1; D uncertain. Germline assignment: CDR1 SNHLY and CDR2 FYNNEI. CDR3 length: 13 amino acids. Trimming pared 6 bases from V and 1 base from J, leaving 9 bases between. DNA for the CDR3: TGTGCCAGCAGCCGCCAGGCGAACACTGAAGCTTTCTTT. Protein product: CASSRQANTEAFF.

This clone was detected once. The V call is TRBV9, the J call TRBJ1-4; 7 bases match TRBD1. Germline V CDR1 and CDR2: SGDLS, YYNGEE. After removal of 3 bases from V and 10 bases from J, the junction contained 9 bases not matched to a gene. This CDR3 spans 14 amino acids. The CDR3 reads CASSGQGRLGKLFF. The DNA for the CDR3 is TGTGCCAGCAGCGGACAGGGTCGCCTGGGAAAACTGTTTTTT. The full variable domain, its missing parts supplied by reference TRBV9 and TRBJ1-4, is DSGVTQTPKHLITATGQRVTLRCSPRSGDLSVYWYQQSLDQGLQFLIQYYNGEERAKGNILERFSAQQFPDLHSELNLSSLELGDSALYFCASSGQGRLGKLFFGSGTQLSVL.

This clone appeared a single time. The chain is built from TRBV28 and TRBJ2-1, with 12 bases that match TRBD2. The CDR3 contains 15 residues. Germline CDR1 and CDR2: MDHEN and SYDVKM. V lost 6 bases to trimming and J lost 4 bases; unmatched junction nucleotides: 4. The DNA for the CDR3 is TGTGCCAGCAGGACTAGCGGGAGTCGGTACAATGAGCAGTTCTTC. This encodes CASRTSGSRYNEQFF.

The chain carries TRBV28 and TRBJ2-7, with TRBD1 matching 8 bases. Per the germline V gene, CDR1 is MDHEN and CDR2 is SYDVKM. The CDR3 runs 15 residues. V lost 3 bases to trimming and J lost 2 bases; unmatched junction nucleotides: 6. The CDR3 protein is CASSFGQGGTYEQYF. The CDR3 DNA follows: TGTGCCAGCAGTTTCGGACAGGGAGGTACCTACGAGCAGTACTTC.

V usage is TRBV28 and J usage is TRBJ2-2, with TRBD2 matching over 7 bases. Looked up from germline, CDR1 is MDHEN and CDR2 is SYDVKM. This CDR3 has 15 residues. V dropped 7 bases and J dropped 1; count of bases not matched to a gene: 6. In DNA, the CDR3 is TGTGCCAGCACTAGGAGCGGGGTGAACACCGGGGAGCTGTTTTTT. Protein: CASTRSGVNTGELFF.

In its sample, this clone was seen a few times. V gene TRBV5-1 combines with J gene TRBJ2-7, with TRBD2 as a possible D gene (6 bases). The V and J ends lost 4 bases and 5 bases respectively, with 16 bases between them. Germline CDR1 reads SGHRS; CDR2 reads YFSETQ. The CDR3 runs 14 residues. The CDR3 coding sequence is TGCGCCAGCAGCGAAATGGAGGGGACCCACGAGCAGTACTTC. Protein sequence: CASSEMEGTHEQYF. Filled out from reference TRBV5-1 and TRBJ2-7, the complete variable domain reads KAGVTQTPRYLIKTRGQQVTLSCSPISGHRSVSWYQQTPGQGLQFLFEYFSETQRNKGNFPGRFSGRQFSNSRSEMNVSTLELGDSALYLCASSEMEGTHEQYFGPGTRLTVT.

Regarding this clone: Other DNA sequences in this specimen translate into the identical CDR3. The rearrangement uses TRBV7-2 and TRBJ2-7; 8 nucleotides align to TRBD2. The trim removed 9 bases at V and 1 base at J, leaving 14 bases unmatched. Germline CDR1 and CDR2: SGHTA and FQGNSA. The CDR3 totals 16 residues. In DNA form, the CDR3 reads TGTGCCAGTAGTCGCTCGAGCGGGAGAGGATCCTACGAGCAGTACTTC. Translation gives CASSRSSGRGSYEQYF.

The chain uses TRBV6-5 and TRBJ2-7; D remains unclear. CDR1 MNHEY and CDR2 SVGAGI come from the germline V gene. Trimming left V 6 bases short and J 0 bases short, with 12 bases between. The length of the CDR3 is 14 residues. The CDR3 coding sequence is TGTGCCAGCAGAGACGACACCCGCTCCTACGAGCAGTACTTC. This codes for CASRDDTRSYEQYF.

The J gene is TRBJ1-3, the V gene TRBV30; D is perhaps TRBD1 (5 bases). Germline CDR1 and CDR2: GTSNPN and SVGIG (reference sequence). The V end lost 3 bases, the J end lost 2 bases, and 11 bases lay between the germline ends. This CDR3 spans 14 amino acids. The CDR3 protein is CAWRPRGAGNTIYF. The DNA for the CDR3 is TGTGCCTGGAGACCCCGGGGGGCTGGAAACACCATATATTTT.

V is TRBV12-2 and J is TRBJ1-5. TRBV12-2 is a documented pseudogene. The CDR3 is made up of 15 amino acids. CDR3 bases: TGTGCAAGTCGCTTAGAACGGGGTGGCAATCAGCCCCAGCATTTT. Amino acid sequence: CASRLERGGNQPQHF.

V and J are TRBV7-9 and TRBJ2-5; perhaps TRBD2 as D (5 bases). Germline assignment: CDR1 SEHNR and CDR2 FQNEAQ (reference sequence). The V end was cut by 3 bases, the J end by 2 bases, with 10 bases between. This CDR3 comprises 14 residues. The CDR3 here is CASSLVAQQETQYF. The CDR3, as DNA: TGTGCCAGCAGCTTGGTAGCGCAGCAAGAGACCCAGTACTTC.